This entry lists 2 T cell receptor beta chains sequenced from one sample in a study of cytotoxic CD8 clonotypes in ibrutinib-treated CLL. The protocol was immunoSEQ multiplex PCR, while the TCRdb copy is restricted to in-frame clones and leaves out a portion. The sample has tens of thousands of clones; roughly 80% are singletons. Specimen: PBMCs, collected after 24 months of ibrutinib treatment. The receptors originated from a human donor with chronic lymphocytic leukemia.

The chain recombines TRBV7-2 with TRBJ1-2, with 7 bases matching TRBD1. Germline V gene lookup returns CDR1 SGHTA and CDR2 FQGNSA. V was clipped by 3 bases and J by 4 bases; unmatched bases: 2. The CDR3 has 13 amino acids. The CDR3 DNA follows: TGTGCCAGCAGCTTCGGACAGGTCTATGGCTACACCTTC. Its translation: CASSFGQVYGYTF.

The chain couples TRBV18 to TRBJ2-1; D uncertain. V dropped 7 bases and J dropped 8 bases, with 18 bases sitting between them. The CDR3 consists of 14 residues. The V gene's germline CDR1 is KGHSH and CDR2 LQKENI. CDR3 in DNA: TGTGCCAGCTTACCGGACCGGACCAGCGATGAGCAGTTCTTC. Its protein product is CASLPDRTSDEQFF.